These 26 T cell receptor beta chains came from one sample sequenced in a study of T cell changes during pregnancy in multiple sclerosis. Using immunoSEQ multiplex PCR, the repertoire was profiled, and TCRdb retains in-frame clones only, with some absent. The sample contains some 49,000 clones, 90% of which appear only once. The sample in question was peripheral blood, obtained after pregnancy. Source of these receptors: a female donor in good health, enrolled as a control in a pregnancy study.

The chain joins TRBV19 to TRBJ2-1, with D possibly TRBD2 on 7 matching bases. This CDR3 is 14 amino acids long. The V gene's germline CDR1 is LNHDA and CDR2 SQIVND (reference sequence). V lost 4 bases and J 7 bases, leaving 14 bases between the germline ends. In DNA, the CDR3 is TGTGCCAGTAGTACCAGGGGAGGGAGGAATGAGCAGTTCTTC. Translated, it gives CASSTRGGRNEQFF.

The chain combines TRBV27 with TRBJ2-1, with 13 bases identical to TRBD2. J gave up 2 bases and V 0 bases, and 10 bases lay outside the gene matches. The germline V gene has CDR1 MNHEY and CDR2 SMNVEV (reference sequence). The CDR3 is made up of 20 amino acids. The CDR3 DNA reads TGTGCCAGCAGTTTATCCAGCTTTACTAGCGGGAGGGGCACCTACAATGAGCAGTTCTTC. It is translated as CASSLSSFTSGRGTYNEQFF.

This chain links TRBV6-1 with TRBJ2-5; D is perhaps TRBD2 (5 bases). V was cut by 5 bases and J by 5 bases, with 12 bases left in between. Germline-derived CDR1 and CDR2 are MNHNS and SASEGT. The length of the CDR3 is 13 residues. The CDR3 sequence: CASSSDSGETQYF. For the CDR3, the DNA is TGTGCCAGCAGTTCCGACTCGGGGGAGACCCAGTACTTC.

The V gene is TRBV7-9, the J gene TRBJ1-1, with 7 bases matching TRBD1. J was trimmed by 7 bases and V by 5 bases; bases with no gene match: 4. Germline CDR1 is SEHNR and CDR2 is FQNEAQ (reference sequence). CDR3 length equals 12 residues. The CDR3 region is CASSPQGDEAFF. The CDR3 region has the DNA TGTGCCAGCAGCCCCCAGGGGGATGAAGCTTTCTTT. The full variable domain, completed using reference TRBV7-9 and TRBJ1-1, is DTGVSQNPRHKITKRGQNVTFRCDPISEHNRLYWYRQTLGQGPEFLTYFQNEAQLEKSRLLSDRFSAERPKGSFSTLEIQRTEQGDSAMYLCASSPQGDEAFFGQGTRLTVV.

CDR3 region: CASSPNLGGLAYEQYF. The CDR3 region has the DNA TGTGCCAGCAGTCCAAATCTCGGGGGACTCGCCTACGAGCAGTACTTC. V is TRBV27 and J is TRBJ2-7, with D possibly TRBD2 on 6 matching bases. Trimming took off 5 bases at V and 2 bases at J, with 19 bases between the two ends. CDR3 length: 16 residues. Germline CDR1 reads MNHEY; CDR2 reads SMNVEV (reference sequence).

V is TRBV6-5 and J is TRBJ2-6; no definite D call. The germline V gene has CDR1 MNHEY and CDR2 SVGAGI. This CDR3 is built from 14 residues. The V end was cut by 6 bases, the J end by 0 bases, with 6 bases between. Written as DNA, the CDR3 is TGTGCCAGCAGGGCGGACTCTGGGGCCAACGTCCTGACTTTC. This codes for CASRADSGANVLTF.

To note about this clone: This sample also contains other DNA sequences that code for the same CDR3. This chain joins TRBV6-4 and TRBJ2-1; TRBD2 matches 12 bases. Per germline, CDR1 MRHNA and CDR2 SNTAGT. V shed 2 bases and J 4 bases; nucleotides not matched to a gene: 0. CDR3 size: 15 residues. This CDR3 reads CASSDGTSGYNEQFF. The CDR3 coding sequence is TGTGCCAGCAGTGACGGGACTAGCGGGTACAATGAGCAGTTCTTC.

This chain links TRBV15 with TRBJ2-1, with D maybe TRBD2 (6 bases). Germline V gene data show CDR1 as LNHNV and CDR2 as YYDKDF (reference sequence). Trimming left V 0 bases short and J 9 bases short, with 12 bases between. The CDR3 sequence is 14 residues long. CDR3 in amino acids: CATSRDGLRGEQFF. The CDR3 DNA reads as TGTGCCACCAGCAGAGATGGCCTGCGGGGTGAGCAGTTCTTC. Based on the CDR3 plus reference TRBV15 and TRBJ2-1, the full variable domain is DAMVIQNPRYQVTQFGKPVTLSCSQTLNHNVMYWYQQKSSQAPKLLFHYYDKDFNNEADTPDNFQSRRPNTSFCFLDIRSPGLGDTAMYLCATSRDGLRGEQFFGPGTRLTVL.

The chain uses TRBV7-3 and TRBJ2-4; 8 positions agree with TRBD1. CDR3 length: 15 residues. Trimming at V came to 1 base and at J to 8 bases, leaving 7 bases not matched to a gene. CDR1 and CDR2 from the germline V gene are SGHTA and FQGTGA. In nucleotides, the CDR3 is TGTGCCAGCAGCTTAAGAGGGACAGGTCCGGACATTCAGTACTTC. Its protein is CASSLRGTGPDIQYF.

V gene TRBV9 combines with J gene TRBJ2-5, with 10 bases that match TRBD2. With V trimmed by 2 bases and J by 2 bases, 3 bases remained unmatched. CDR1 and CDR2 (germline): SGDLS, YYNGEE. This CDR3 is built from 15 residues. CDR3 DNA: TGTGCCAGCAGCGTTACTAGCGGGGCTCAAGAGACCCAGTACTTC. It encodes CASSVTSGAQETQYF.

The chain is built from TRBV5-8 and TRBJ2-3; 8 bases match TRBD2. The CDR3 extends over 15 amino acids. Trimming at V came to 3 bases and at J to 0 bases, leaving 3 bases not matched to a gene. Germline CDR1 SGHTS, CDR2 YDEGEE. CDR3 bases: TGTGCCAGCAGCTATAGCGGGGCAAGCACAGATACGCAGTATTTT. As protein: CASSYSGASTDTQYF.

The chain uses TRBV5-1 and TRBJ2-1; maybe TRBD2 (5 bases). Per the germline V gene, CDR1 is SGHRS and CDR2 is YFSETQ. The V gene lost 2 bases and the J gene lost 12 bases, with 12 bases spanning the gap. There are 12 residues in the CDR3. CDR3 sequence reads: CASSFARDPQFF. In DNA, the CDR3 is TGCGCCAGCAGCTTTGCTCGGGATCCGCAGTTCTTC.

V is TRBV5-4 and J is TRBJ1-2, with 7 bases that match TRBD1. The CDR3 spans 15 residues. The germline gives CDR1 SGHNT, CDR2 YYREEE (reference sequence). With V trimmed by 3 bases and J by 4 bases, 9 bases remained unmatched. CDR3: CASSYSGGPPYGYTF. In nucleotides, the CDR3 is TGTGCCAGCAGCTATTCAGGGGGGCCCCCCTATGGCTACACCTTC.

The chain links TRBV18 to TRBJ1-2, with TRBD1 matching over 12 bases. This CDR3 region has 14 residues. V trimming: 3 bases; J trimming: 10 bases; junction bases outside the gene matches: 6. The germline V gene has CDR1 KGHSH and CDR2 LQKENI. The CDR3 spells CASSPLGQGADYTF. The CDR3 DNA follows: TGTGCCAGCTCACCTCTGGGACAGGGGGCCGACTACACCTTC.

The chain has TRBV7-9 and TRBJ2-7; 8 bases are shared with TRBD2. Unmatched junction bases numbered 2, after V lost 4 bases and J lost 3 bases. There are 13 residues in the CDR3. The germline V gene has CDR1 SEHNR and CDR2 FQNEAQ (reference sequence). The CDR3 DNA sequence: TGTGCCAGCAGCTCTAGCGGGCTCTACGAGCAGTACTTC. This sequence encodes CASSSSGLYEQYF.

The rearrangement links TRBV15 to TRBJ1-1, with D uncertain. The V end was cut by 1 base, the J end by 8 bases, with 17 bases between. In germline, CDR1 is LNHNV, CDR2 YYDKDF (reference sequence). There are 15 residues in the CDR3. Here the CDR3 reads CATSRGETPGSEAFF. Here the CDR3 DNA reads TGTGCCACCAGCAGAGGAGAAACTCCCGGGAGCGAAGCTTTCTTT.

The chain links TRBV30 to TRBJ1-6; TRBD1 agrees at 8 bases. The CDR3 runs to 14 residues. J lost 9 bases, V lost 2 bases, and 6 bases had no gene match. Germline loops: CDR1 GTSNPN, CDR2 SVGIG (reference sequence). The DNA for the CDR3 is TGTGCCTGGAGTACCGGACAGGGTGGTTCACCCCTCCACTTT. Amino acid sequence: CAWSTGQGGSPLHF.

The CDR3 spells CAISVGQGAYEQYF. DNA for the CDR3: TGTGCCATCAGTGTAGGACAGGGGGCCTACGAGCAGTACTTC. This chain links TRBV10-3 with TRBJ2-7; TRBD1 agrees at 10 bases. Germline CDR1 ENHRY, CDR2 SYGVKD. There are 14 residues in the CDR3. Trimming at V came to 4 bases and at J to 2 bases, leaving 2 bases not matched to a gene.

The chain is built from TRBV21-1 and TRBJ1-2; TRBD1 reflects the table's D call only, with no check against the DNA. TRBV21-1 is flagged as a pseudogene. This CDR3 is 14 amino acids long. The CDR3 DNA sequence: TGTGCCAGCAGCAAGACAGGGGGCGACTATGGCTACACCTTC. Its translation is CASSKTGGDYGYTF.

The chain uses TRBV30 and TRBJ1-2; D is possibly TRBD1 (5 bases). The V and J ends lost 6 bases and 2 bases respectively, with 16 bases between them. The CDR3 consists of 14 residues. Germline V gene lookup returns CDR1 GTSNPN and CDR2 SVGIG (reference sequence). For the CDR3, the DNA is TGTGCCTGTGGAGGGACGGAATGGAACTATGGCTACACCTTC. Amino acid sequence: CACGGTEWNYGYTF.

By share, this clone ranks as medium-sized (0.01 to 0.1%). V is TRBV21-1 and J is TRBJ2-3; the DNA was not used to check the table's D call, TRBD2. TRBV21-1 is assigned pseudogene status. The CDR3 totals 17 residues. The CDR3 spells CASTPPMLAASTDTQYF. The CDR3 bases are TGTGCCAGCACCCCCCCAATGCTAGCGGCAAGCACAGATACGCAGTATTTT.

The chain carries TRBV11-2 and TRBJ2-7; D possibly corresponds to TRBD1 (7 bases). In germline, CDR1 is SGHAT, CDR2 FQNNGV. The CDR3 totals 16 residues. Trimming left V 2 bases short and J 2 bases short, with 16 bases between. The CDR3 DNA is TGTGCCAGCAGCTTAACGCGGGGCCAGGGGGCCTACGAGCAGTACTTC. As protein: CASSLTRGQGAYEQYF.

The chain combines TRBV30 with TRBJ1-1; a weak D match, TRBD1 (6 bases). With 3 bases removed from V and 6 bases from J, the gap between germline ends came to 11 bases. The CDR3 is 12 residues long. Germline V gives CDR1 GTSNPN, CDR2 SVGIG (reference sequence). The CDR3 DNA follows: TGTGCCTGGAGACAGGGATCCGCTGAAGCTTTCTTT. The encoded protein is CAWRQGSAEAFF.

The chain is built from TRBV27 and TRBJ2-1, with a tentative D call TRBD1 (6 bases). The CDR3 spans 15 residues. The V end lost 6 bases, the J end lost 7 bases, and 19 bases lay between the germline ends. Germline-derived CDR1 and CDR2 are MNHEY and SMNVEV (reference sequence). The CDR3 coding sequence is TGTGCCAGCAGCCCGCACAGGGCCCCGGGGAATGAGCAGTTCTTC. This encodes CASSPHRAPGNEQFF.

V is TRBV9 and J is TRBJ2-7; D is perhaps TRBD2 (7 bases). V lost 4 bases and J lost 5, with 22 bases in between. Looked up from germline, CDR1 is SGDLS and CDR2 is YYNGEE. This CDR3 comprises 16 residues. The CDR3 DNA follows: TGTGCCAGCAGCCCGTCGGGGGTTGGGAGGGGGAACGAGCAGTACTTC. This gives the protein CASSPSGVGRGNEQYF. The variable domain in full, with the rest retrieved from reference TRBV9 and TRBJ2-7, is DSGVTQTPKHLITATGQRVTLRCSPRSGDLSVYWYQQSLDQGLQFLIQYYNGEERAKGNILERFSAQQFPDLHSELNLSSLELGDSALYFCASSPSGVGRGNEQYFGPGTRLTVT.

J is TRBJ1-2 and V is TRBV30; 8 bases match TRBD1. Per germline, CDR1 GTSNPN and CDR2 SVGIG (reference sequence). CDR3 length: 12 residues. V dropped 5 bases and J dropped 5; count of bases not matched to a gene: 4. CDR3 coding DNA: TGTGCCTGGGCAACAGGGGGGTATGGCTACACCTTC. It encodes CAWATGGYGYTF.